One sample yielded the 7 T cell receptor beta chains listed below, sequenced in a study of control samples from healthy donors and cancer patients. The protocol was immunoSEQ multiplex PCR, while the TCRdb copy is restricted to in-frame clones and leaves out a portion. The sample records 150,000 to 200,000 clones, around 90% being singletons. The sample taken for sequencing was blood. All receptors come from a woman aged 45-65 years in good health.

The rearrangement links TRBV19 to TRBJ1-5; D may be TRBD1 (5 bases). CDR3 size: 14 residues. Germline assignment: CDR1 LNHDA and CDR2 SQIVND (reference sequence). V lost 5 bases, J lost 7 bases, and 15 bases lay in between. Here the CDR3 reads CASSSRGGRQPQHF. The CDR3 bases are TGTGCCAGTAGTTCACGTGGGGGGAGGCAGCCCCAGCATTTT.

The chain uses TRBV6-5 and TRBJ2-1; D remains ambiguous. CDR1 MNHEY and CDR2 SVGAGI come from the germline V gene. This CDR3 is built from 13 residues. Trimming removed 5 bases from V and 8 bases from J, with 13 bases in between. CDR3 amino acids: CASSPMTEHEQFF. CDR3 nucleotide sequence: TGTGCCAGCAGTCCTATGACTGAGCATGAGCAGTTCTTC.

V is TRBV9 and J is TRBJ1-1; D is possibly TRBD1 (5 bases). Germline V gene lookup returns CDR1 SGDLS and CDR2 YYNGEE. The CDR3 runs 17 residues. V gave up 0 bases and J gave up 2 bases, with 17 bases separating them. CDR3 amino acids: CASSVVGSGHLNTEAFF. CDR3 DNA sequence: TGTGCCAGCAGCGTAGTGGGGTCGGGGCACTTAAACACTGAAGCTTTCTTT.

The chain is built from TRBV15 and TRBJ2-7, with D possibly TRBD2 on 6 matching bases. This CDR3 is built from 18 residues. Trimming took 1 base from V and 1 from J, leaving 20 bases between them. Germline-derived CDR1 and CDR2 are LNHNV and YYDKDF (reference sequence). CDR3 coding DNA: TGTGCCACCAGCAGAGGGGGAGGCGGACGACGAGGGTCCTACGAGCAGTACTTC. This gives the protein CATSRGGGGRRGSYEQYF.

This clone appeared a few times. The V gene is TRBV9, the J gene TRBJ1-6; 8 bases agree with TRBD1. The CDR3 sequence is 15 residues long. J was trimmed by 7 bases and V by 0 bases; bases with no gene match: 3. CDR1 and CDR2 (germline): SGDLS, YYNGEE. This CDR3 is CASSVVDRENSPLHF. CDR3 DNA: TGTGCCAGCAGCGTAGTGGACAGGGAAAATTCACCCCTCCACTTT.

The V gene is TRBV9, the J gene TRBJ1-3, with a tentative D call TRBD1 (5 bases). Trimming removed 3 bases at V and 0 bases at J, with 16 bases between. This CDR3 has 17 amino acids. Germline V gives CDR1 SGDLS, CDR2 YYNGEE. CDR3 sequence (DNA): TGTGCCAGCAGCGCCTTGGGGCAGGGCTCCTCTGGAAACACCATATATTTT. Residues: CASSALGQGSSGNTIYF.

This clone was seen only once. CDR3 amino acids: CASSLGPTSGREPTGELFF. For the CDR3, the DNA is TGTGCCAGCAGCTTAGGCCCGACTAGCGGGAGGGAACCTACCGGGGAGCTGTTTTTT. The chain couples TRBV11-3 to TRBJ2-2; 14 bases agree with TRBD2. V was pared by 1 base and J by 5 bases, with 9 bases of the junction left unmatched. CDR3 size: 19 residues. Germline loops: CDR1 SGHNT, CDR2 YENEEA. Supplemented by reference TRBV11-3 and TRBJ2-2, the full variable domain reads EAGVVQSPRYKIIEKKQPVAFWCNPISGHNTLYWYLQNLGQGPELLIRYENEEAVDDSQLPKDRFSAERLKGVDSTLKIQPAELGDSAVYLCASSLGPTSGREPTGELFFGEGSRLTVL.